The 7 T cell receptor beta chains below come from one sample, sequenced in a study of blood T cell repertoires in COVID-19. The data were produced by immunoSEQ multiplex PCR, yet TCRdb's version contains in-frame clones alone and is incomplete. In the table there are fewer than 60,000 clones, roughly 90% of which are singletons. The sample was peripheral blood. The receptor source for this set is a man of 80 years or more with active or convalescent COVID-19.

This chain joins TRBV18 and TRBJ1-1, with 7 nucleotides matching TRBD1. Per the germline V gene, CDR1 is KGHSH and CDR2 is LQKENI. CDR3 length: 14 residues. Unmatched junction bases numbered 2, after V lost 3 bases and J lost 1 base. The CDR3 spells CASSPRTGNTEAFF. Here the CDR3 DNA reads TGTGCCAGCTCACCCCGGACAGGGAACACTGAAGCTTTCTTT.

The V call is TRBV6-5, the J call TRBJ1-5, with TRBD1 matching over 7 bases. V shed 6 bases and J 2 bases; nucleotides not matched to a gene: 7. The CDR3 runs 15 residues. The germline CDR1 and CDR2 sequences are MNHEY and SVGAGI. The CDR3 DNA reads TGTGCCAGCAGAGACAGGGACTTCGGCAATCAGCCCCAGCATTTT. Its translation: CASRDRDFGNQPQHF.

This sequence joins TRBV7-2 and TRBJ1-5; 9 bases match TRBD1. Germline loops: CDR1 SGHTA, CDR2 FQGNSA. Trimming cost V 2 bases and J 9 bases; bases outside gene matches: 11. The CDR3 has 16 residues. CDR3 sequence reads: CASSLTGQGTLWPQHF. CDR3 coding DNA: TGTGCCAGCAGCTTAACTGGACAGGGGACACTATGGCCCCAGCATTTT.

The V call is TRBV27, the J call TRBJ2-5; 7 nucleotides agree with TRBD1. The CDR3 sequence is 17 residues long. Trimming took 2 bases from V and 5 from J; bases not matched to a gene: 14. Germline V gives CDR1 MNHEY, CDR2 SMNVEV (reference sequence). The CDR3 bases are TGTGCCAGCAGTTTAACATATGGGACAGCTAGGAGGGAGACCCAGTACTTC. Translating it yields CASSLTYGTARRETQYF.

The rearrangement uses TRBV11-2 and TRBJ1-4; perhaps TRBD1 as D (6 bases). Germline lookup yields CDR1 SGHAT and CDR2 FQNNGV. The CDR3 sequence is 15 residues long. V was cut by 5 bases and J by 7 bases, with 17 bases left in between. The CDR3 nucleotides read TGTGCCAGCAGCCTCACAGGGAACGGGGCTGAAAAACTGTTTTTT. As protein: CASSLTGNGAEKLFF.

V is TRBV24-1 and J is TRBJ2-6, with TRBD2 as a possible D gene (6 bases). The CDR3 totals 17 residues. CDR1 is KGHDR and CDR2 is SFDVKD in the germline V gene. Trimming pared 7 bases from V and 0 bases from J, leaving 15 bases between. CDR3 nucleotides: TGTGCCACCAGGGGGGTCAGGGACTCCTCTGGGGCCAACGTCCTGACTTTC. It translates to CATRGVRDSSGANVLTF.

This chain uses TRBV28 with TRBJ1-2, with D possibly TRBD1 on 5 matching bases. The CDR3 length is 14 residues. The V and J ends lost 6 bases and 3 bases respectively, with 14 bases between them. Germline V lookup: CDR1 MDHEN, CDR2 SYDVKM. The chain's CDR3 is CASSSSQGHYGYTF. CDR3 in DNA: TGTGCCAGCAGCTCCAGTCAGGGCCACTATGGCTACACCTTC.